This TCR beta chain appears in the sequencing data of a study of blood T cells in healthy people across ages. Whole-study context: Capturing about one barcoded beta molecule per two T cells was achieved by template switching. Study conclusions and caveats: Among T cells, TCR beta diversity per million cells dropped roughly linearly as age rose.

A second PCR, run for about 7 to 12 cycles, used a sample-barcoded 5' primer plus a J-beta primer mix. Each single sample gave us at least 2.5 million CDR3-containing paired-end reads. MiXCR, applied by TCRdb to the 5' RACE reads, yields one record per CDR3 protein. The data hold about 1,400,000 distinct CDR3 sequences, with 59% observed a single time. V dropped 7 bases and J dropped 2 bases, with 12 bases sitting between them. Germline V CDR1 and CDR2: SNHLY, FYNNEI. The CDR3 runs to 13 residues. As to this clonotype: Its antigen is still unknown.

Each sample used at least 6 million PBMCs. The sequencing sample was made of blood. The sequence came from a man between 18 and 35 years old in good health. The chain uses TRBV2 and TRBJ2-7; D call uncertain. This chain's CDR3 is CASNPTSPYEQYF. The CDR3 region has the DNA TGTGCCAGCAATCCCACGTCCCCCTACGAGCAGTACTTC.